This T cell receptor beta chain was sequenced during a study of Graves' ophthalmopathy and Graves' hyperthyroidism. In its sample, this clonotype was seen many times. Its target is unknown. Hyperthyroidism was new, under 2 months, in patients aged 18 to 65. Regarding the study as a whole: Progression of ophthalmopathy was predicted by the model with around 68% sensitivity and about 72% specificity.

Amplification of TCR beta CDR3 regions used RNA transcripts. After a first-round RT-PCR with HTBI primers, a second-round multiplex PCR was run. TCRdb re-called the multiplex PCR reads through MiXCR, storing one row per CDR3 protein. Of some 350,000 distinct CDR3 sequences listed, about a sixth are singletons. Sequencing input: peripheral blood. The source is an adult woman with stable Graves' hyperthyroidism.

In DNA, the CDR3 is TGTGCCAGCAGTGTAACTTGGACAGAGGGAAATCAGCCCCAGCATTTT. Translating it yields CASSVTWTEGNQPQHF. The chain employs TRBV27 and TRBJ1-5, with D maybe TRBD1 (6 bases). Looked up from germline, CDR1 is MNHEY and CDR2 is SMNVEV (reference sequence). The CDR3 length is 16 residues. Trimming left V 5 bases short and J 4 bases short, with 18 bases between.